The clone carrying this T cell receptor beta chain appeared once. The antigen remains unidentified. The CDR3 contains 14 residues. Germline V gene sequence: CDR1 SEHNR, CDR2 FQNEAQ (reference sequence). Between the trimmed V and J ends, which lost 3 bases and 8 bases, there was a span of 16 bases. Assay: immunoSEQ multiplex PCR; the TCRdb copy retains only in-frame clones and omits some. The repertoire holds around 60,000 clones, around 80% seen once, with about an eighth in the top ten. These data come from a study of T cells in tumors after PD-1 blockade. Study at large: Prior checkpoint blockade, systemic immunosuppressant use, or anti-cancer therapy within 4 weeks excluded patients. During anti-PD-1 treatment, some patients continued daily vismodegib 150 mg. Patients received pembrolizumab 200 mg every 3 weeks or cemiplimab 350 mg every 2 weeks. The study, taken as a whole, reports: Peripheral recruitment is suggested, as some novel exhausted tumor clones were in pre-treatment blood.

The source was PBMCs, collected before anti-PD-1 treatment. The clonotype comes from a human donor with basal cell carcinoma. The chain recombines TRBV7-9 with TRBJ1-2; D is possibly TRBD1 (5 bases). The CDR3 nucleotides read TGTGCCAGCAGCTTCCGACAGTCCCCAAGCGGCTACACCTTC. It codes for CASSFRQSPSGYTF.